These 5 T cell receptor beta chains came from one sample sequenced in a study of human T cells and chemical hapten exposure. Time point noted: patch test 3, about 24 weeks after DPC sensitization. Indicated treatment: therapeutic diphenylcyclopropenone sensitization with weekly scalp DPC. TCRdb independently ran MiXCR on the RACE reads; one entry per CDR3 protein. The table includes under 200,000 distinct CDR3 sequences, 28% detected once. The sample here was whole blood, taken in connection with sensitization to the hapten diphenylcyclopropenone (DPC). The source is a young woman with alopecia areata. Some clones in this sample may be carry-over from other donors' samples.

The V call is TRBV11-2, the J call TRBJ2-1, with a possible D match to TRBD2 (5 bases). CDR1 is SGHAT, CDR2 FQNNGV, per germline. Deletions cut 7 bases from V and 8 bases from J, with 24 bases between. The CDR3 is 16 residues long. In nucleotides, the CDR3 is TGTGCCAGCACCACCCGGGGAACAGCCCACCACCATGAGCAGTTCTTC. As protein: CASTTRGTAHHHEQFF.

This rearrangement joins TRBV6-2 or TRBV6-3 to TRBJ2-6, with 9 bases aligning to TRBD2. The CDR3 consists of 17 residues. Per germline, CDR1 MNHEY and CDR2 SVGEGT. V gave up 6 bases and J gave up 0 bases; unmatched junction bases: 6. CDR3 loop: CASSTRGGFSGANVLTF. CDR3 DNA: TGTGCCAGCAGCACGCGGGGGGGGTTCTCTGGGGCCAACGTCCTGACTTTC.

The chain couples TRBV7-2 to TRBJ1-3, with D unclear. Trimming took off 1 base at V and 2 bases at J, with 6 bases between the two ends. Germline V CDR1 and CDR2: SGHTA, FQGNSA. The CDR3 consists of 14 residues. The chain's CDR3 is CASSLGSAGNTIYF. The CDR3 DNA is TGTGCCAGCAGCTTAGGCTCAGCTGGAAACACCATATATTTT.

A few counts support this clonotype. The chain couples TRBV6-4 to TRBJ2-1, with 9 bases that match TRBD1. Germline V gene sequence: CDR1 MRHNA, CDR2 SNTAGT. The CDR3 sequence is 14 residues long. With 4 bases clipped from V and 3 bases from J, the junction kept 1 base outside the gene matches. The CDR3 here is CASSAGQGYNEQFF. The CDR3 region has the DNA TGTGCCAGCAGTGCGGGACAGGGCTACAATGAGCAGTTCTTC.

This clonotype was seen only a few times. The chain couples TRBV11-1 to TRBJ2-1, with 13 bases identical to TRBD2. Germline CDR1 is SGHAT and CDR2 is FQDESV (reference sequence). The J segment lost 7 bases and the V segment lost 3 bases, leaving 3 bases of the junction unmatched. The CDR3 consists of 15 residues. The CDR3 region has the DNA TGTGCCAGCAGCTTCCGGACTAGCGGGAGAAATGAGCAGTTCTTC. Translation gives CASSFRTSGRNEQFF.